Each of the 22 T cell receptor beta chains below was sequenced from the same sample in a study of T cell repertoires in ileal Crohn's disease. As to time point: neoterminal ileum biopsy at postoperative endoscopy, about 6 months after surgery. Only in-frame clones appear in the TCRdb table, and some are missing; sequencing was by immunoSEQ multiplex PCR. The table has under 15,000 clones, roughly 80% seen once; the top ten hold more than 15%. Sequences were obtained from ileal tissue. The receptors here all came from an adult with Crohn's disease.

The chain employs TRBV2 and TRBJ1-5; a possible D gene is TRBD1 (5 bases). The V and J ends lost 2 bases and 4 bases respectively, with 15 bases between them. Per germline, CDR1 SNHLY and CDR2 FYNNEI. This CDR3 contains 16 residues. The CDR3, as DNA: TGTGCCAGCAGTGAAATGGGCGGCAGGGCGAATCAGCCCCAGCATTTT. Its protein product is CASSEMGGRANQPQHF.

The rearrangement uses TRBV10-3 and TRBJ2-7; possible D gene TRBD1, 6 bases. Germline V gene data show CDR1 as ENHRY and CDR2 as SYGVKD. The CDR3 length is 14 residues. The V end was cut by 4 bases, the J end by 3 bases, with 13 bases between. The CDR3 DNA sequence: TGTGCCATCAGTGGGGAACAGGGAAACTACGAGCAGTACTTC. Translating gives CAISGEQGNYEQYF.

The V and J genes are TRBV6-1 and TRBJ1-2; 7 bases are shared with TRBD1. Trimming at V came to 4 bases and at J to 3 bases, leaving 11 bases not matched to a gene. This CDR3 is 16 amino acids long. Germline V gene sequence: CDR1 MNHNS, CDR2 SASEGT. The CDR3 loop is CASSVVGQSIYYGYTF. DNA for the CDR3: TGTGCCAGCAGTGTAGTGGGACAGTCCATCTACTATGGCTACACCTTC.

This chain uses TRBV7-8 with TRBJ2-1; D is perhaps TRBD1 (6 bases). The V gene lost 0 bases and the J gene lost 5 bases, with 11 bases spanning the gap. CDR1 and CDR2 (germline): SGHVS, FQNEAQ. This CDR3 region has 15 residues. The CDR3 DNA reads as TGTGCCAGCAGCTTAGCGGGGGCGCCCGACAATGAGCAGTTCTTC. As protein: CASSLAGAPDNEQFF.

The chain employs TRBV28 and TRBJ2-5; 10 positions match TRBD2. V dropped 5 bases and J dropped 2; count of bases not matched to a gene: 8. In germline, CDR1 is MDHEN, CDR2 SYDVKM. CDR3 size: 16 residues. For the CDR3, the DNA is TGTGCCAGCAGTCGCGTTAGCGGGGGGCTTCAAGAGACCCAGTACTTC. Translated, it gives CASSRVSGGLQETQYF. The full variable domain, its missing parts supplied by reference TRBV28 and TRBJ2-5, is DVKVTQSSRYLVKRTGEKVFLECVQDMDHENMFWYRQDPGLGLRLIYFSYDVKMKEKGDIPEGYSVSREKKERFSLILESASTNQTSMYLCASSRVSGGLQETQYFGPGTRLLVL.

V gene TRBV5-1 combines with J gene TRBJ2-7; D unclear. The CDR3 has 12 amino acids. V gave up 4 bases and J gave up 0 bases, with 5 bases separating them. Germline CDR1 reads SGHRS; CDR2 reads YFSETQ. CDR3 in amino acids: CASSTSSYEQYF. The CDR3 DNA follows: TGCGCCAGCAGCACCAGCTCCTACGAGCAGTACTTC.

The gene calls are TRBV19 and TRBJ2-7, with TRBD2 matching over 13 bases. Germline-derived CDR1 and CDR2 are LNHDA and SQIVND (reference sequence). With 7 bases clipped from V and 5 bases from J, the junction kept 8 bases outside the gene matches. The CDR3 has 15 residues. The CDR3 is CASTPGLAGVNEQYF. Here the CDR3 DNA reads TGTGCCAGTACCCCAGGACTAGCGGGAGTGAACGAGCAGTACTTC.

The CDR3 is CASRQGTGINNEQFF. In DNA form, the CDR3 reads TGTGCCAGCAGACAAGGGACTGGGATAAATAATGAGCAGTTCTTC. The chain couples TRBV6-5 to TRBJ2-1; perhaps TRBD2 as D (6 bases). V was trimmed by 6 bases and J by 7 bases, leaving 19 bases between them. Germline V gives CDR1 MNHEY, CDR2 SVGAGI. CDR3 length: 15 residues.

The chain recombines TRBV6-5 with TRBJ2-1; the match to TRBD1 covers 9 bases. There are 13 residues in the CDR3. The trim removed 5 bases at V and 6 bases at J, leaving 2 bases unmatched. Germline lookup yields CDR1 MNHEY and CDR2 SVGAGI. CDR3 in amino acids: CASSGTGPNEQFF. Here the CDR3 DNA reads TGTGCCAGCAGTGGGACAGGGCCCAATGAGCAGTTCTTC.

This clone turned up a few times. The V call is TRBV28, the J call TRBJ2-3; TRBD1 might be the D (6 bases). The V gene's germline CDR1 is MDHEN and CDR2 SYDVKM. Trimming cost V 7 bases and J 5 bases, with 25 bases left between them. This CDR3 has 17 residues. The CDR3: CASTLAPQGSVVDTQYF. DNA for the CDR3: TGTGCCAGCACCTTGGCCCCCCAGGGGTCGGTGGTAGATACGCAGTATTTT.

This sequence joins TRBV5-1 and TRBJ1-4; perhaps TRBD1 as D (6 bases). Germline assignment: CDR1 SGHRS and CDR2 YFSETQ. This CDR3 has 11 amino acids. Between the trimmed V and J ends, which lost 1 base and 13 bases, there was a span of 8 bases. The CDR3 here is CASSLQGRLFF. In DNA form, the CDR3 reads TGCGCCAGCAGCTTGCAGGGGAGACTGTTTTTT. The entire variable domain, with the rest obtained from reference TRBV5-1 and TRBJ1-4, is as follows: KAGVTQTPRYLIKTRGQQVTLSCSPISGHRSVSWYQQTPGQGLQFLFEYFSETQRNKGNFPGRFSGRQFSNSRSEMNVSTLELGDSALYLCASSLQGRLFFGSGTQLSVL.

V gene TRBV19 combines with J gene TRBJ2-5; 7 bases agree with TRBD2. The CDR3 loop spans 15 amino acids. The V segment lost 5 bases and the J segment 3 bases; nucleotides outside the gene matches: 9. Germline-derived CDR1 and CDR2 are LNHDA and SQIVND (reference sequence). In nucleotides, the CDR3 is TGTGCCAGTAGTCTCATGGCTAGCGGAAAAGAGACCCAGTACTTC. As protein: CASSLMASGKETQYF.

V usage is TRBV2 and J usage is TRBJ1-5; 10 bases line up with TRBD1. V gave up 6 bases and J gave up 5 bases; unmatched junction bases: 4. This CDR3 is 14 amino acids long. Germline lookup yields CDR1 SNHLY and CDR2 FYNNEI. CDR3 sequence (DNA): TGTGCCAGCAGGGGGACAGGGGAAGATCAGCCCCAGCATTTT. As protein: CASRGTGEDQPQHF.

CDR3 in DNA: TGTGCCAGCAGCGTCCGGGACAGGGGCGGGAGGACTGAAGCTTTCTTT. This encodes CASSVRDRGGRTEAFF. This chain links TRBV5-4 with TRBJ1-1, with 10 bases matching TRBD1. Unmatched junction bases numbered 11, after V lost 4 bases and J lost 5 bases. This CDR3 is 16 amino acids long. Germline CDR1 and CDR2: SGHNT and YYREEE (reference sequence). The whole variable domain, remainder taken from reference TRBV5-4 and TRBJ1-1, is ETGVTQSPTHLIKTRGQQVTLRCSSQSGHNTVSWYQQALGQGPQFIFQYYREEENGRGNFPPRFSGLQFPNYSSELNVNALELDDSALYLCASSVRDRGGRTEAFFGQGTRLTVV.

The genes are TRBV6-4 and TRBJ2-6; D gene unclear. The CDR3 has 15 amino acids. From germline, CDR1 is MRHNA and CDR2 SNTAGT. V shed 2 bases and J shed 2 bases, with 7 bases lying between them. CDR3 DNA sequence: TGTGCCAGCAGTGACCGAAGAGCTGGGGCCAACGTCCTGACTTTC. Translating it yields CASSDRRAGANVLTF.

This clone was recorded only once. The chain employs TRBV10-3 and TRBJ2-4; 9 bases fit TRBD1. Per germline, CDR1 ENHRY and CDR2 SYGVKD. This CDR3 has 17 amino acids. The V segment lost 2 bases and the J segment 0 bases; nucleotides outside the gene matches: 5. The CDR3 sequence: CAISEPTGGLAKNIQYF. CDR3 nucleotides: TGTGCCATCAGTGAGCCGACAGGGGGACTAGCCAAAAACATTCAGTACTTC.

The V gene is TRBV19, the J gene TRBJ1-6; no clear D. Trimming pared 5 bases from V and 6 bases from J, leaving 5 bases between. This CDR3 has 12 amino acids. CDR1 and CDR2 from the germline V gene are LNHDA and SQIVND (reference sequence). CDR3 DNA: TGTGCCAGTAGTTTCAGTAATTCACCCCTCCACTTT. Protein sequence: CASSFSNSPLHF.

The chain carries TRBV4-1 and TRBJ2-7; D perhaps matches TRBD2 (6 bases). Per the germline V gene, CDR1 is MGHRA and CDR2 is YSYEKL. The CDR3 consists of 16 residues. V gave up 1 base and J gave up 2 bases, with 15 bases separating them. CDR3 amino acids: CASSQGAERATYEQYF. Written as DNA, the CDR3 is TGCGCCAGCAGCCAAGGTGCGGAGCGGGCAACCTACGAGCAGTACTTC.

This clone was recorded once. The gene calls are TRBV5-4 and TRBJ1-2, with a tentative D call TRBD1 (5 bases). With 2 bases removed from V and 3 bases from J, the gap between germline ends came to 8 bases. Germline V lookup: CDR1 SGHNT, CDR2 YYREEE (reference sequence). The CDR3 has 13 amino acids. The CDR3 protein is CASSLGVDYGYTF. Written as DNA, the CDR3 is TGTGCCAGCAGCTTAGGGGTGGACTATGGCTACACCTTC.

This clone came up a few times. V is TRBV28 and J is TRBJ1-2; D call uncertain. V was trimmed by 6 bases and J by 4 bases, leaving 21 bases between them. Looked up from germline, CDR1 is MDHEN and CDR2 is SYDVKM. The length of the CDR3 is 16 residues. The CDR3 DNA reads TGTGCCAGCAGGGAGGGCTCTGGGTTGAGCCCCTATGGCTACACCTTC. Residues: CASREGSGLSPYGYTF.

CDR3 region: CASNRDYIPGELFF. As DNA, the CDR3 is TGTGCCAGCAACCGGGACTACATACCCGGGGAGCTGTTTTTT. The chain combines TRBV7-8 with TRBJ2-2, with TRBD2 identical over 7 bases. Germline-derived CDR1 and CDR2 are SGHVS and FQNEAQ. The trim removed 7 bases at V and 6 bases at J, leaving 8 bases unmatched. CDR3 length: 14 amino acids.

In DNA, the CDR3 is TGCGCCAGTTCCTCCAGGGGGCGGGAGAACACTGAAGCTTTCTTT. The encoded protein is CASSSRGRENTEAFF. The rearrangement joins TRBV5-1 to TRBJ1-1; TRBD1 matches 8 bases. The CDR3 runs 15 residues. Germline CDR1 and CDR2: SGHRS and YFSETQ. V shed 8 bases, J shed 1 base, and the junction held 10 bases outside the gene matches. Looking up the rest from reference TRBV5-1 and TRBJ1-1 gives the full variable domain: KAGVTQTPRYLIKTRGQQVTLSCSPISGHRSVSWYQQTPGQGLQFLFEYFSETQRNKGNFPGRFSGRQFSNSRSEMNVSTLELGDSALYLCASSSRGRENTEAFFGQGTRLTVV.